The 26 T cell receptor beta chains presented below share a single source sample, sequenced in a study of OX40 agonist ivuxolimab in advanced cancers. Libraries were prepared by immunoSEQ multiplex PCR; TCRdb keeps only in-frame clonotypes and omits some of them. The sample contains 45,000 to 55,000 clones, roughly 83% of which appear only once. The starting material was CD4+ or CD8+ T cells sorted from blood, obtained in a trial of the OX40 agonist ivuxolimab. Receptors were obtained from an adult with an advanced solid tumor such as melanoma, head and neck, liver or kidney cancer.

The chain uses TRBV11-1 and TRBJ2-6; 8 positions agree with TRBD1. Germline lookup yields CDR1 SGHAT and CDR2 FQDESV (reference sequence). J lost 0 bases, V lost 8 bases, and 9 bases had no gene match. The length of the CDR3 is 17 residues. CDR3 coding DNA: TGTGCCAGCTCACGGGGGACAGGAGTCTCTGGGGCCAACGTCCTGACTTTC. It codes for CASSRGTGVSGANVLTF.

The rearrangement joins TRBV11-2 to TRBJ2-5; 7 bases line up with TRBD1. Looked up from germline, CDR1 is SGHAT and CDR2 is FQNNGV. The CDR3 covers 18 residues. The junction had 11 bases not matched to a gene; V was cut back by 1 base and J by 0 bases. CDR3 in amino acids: CASSLGGPGTAYQETQYF. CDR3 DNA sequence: TGTGCCAGCAGCTTAGGGGGGCCCGGGACAGCTTACCAAGAGACCCAGTACTTC.

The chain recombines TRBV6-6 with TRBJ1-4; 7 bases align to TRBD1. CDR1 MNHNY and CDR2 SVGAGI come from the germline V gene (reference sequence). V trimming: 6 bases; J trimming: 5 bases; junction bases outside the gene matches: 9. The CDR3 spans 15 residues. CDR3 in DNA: TGTGCCAGCAGAGGGACAGCCCTTCCGAATGAAAAACTGTTTTTT. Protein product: CASRGTALPNEKLFF.

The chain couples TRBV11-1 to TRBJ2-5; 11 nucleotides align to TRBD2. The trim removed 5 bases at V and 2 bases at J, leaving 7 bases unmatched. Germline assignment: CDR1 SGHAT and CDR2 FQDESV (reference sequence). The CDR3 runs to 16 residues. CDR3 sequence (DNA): TGTGCCAGCAGCGTAGGGACTAGCGGCTTACAAGAGACCCAGTACTTC. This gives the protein CASSVGTSGLQETQYF.

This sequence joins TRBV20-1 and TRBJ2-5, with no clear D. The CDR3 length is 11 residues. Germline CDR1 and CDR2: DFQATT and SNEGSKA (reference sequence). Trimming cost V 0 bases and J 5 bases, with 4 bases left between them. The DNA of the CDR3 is TGCAGTGCTAGAGAACAGGAGACCCAGTACTTC. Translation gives CSAREQETQYF.

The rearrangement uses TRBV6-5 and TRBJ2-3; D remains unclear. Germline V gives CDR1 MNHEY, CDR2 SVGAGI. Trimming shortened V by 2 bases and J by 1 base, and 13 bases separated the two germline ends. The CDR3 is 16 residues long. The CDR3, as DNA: TGTGCCAGCAGTTACGGTACGGCTTCAGGCACAGATACGCAGTATTTT. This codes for CASSYGTASGTDTQYF.

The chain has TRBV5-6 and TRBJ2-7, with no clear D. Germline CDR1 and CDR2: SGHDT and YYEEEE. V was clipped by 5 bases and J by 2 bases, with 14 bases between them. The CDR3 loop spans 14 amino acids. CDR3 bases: TGTGCCAGCAGACCTGCCGGGTCACCCTACGAGCAGTACTTC. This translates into CASRPAGSPYEQYF.

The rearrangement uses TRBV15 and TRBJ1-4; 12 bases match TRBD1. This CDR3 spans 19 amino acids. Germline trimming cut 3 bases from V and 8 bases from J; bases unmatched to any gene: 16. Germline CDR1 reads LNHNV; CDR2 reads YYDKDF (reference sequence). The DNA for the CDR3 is TGTGCCACCAGCAGTCCGCCGGGACAGGGGGCTCAAAGCAGGGAAAAACTGTTTTTT. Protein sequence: CATSSPPGQGAQSREKLFF.

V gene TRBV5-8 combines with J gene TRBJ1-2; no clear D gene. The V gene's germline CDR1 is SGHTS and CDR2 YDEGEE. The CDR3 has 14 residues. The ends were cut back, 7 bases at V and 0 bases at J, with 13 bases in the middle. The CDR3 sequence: CASGPGDTNYGYTF. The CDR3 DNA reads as TGTGCCAGCGGCCCCGGGGATACTAACTATGGCTACACCTTC.

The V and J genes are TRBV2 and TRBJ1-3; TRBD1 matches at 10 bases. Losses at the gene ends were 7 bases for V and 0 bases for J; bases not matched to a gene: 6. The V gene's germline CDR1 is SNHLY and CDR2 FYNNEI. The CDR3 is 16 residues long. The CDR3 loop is CASIRGQGNSGNTIYF. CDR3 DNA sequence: TGTGCCAGCATTAGGGGACAGGGGAACTCTGGAAACACCATATATTTT. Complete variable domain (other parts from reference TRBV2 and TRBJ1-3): EPEVTQTPSHQVTQMGQEVILRCVPISNHLYFYWYRQILGQKVEFLVSFYNNEISEKSEIFDDQFSVERPDGSNFTLKIRSTKLEDSAMYFCASIRGQGNSGNTIYFGEGSWLTVV.

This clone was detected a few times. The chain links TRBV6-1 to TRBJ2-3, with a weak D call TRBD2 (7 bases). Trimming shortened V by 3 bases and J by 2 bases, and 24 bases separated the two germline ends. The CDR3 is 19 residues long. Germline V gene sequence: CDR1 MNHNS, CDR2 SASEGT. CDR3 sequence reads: CASSETSVIGGGITDTQYF. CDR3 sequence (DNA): TGTGCCAGCAGTGAGACGTCGGTAATAGGGGGGGGAATCACAGATACGCAGTATTTT.

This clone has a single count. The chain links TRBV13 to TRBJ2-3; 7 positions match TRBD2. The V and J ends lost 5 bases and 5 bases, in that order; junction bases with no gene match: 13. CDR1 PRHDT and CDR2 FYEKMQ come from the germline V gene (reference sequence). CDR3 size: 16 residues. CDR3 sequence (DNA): TGTGCCAGCAGCCTTAGGGGAGGGGCGCATGAAGATACGCAGTATTTT. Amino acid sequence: CASSLRGGAHEDTQYF.

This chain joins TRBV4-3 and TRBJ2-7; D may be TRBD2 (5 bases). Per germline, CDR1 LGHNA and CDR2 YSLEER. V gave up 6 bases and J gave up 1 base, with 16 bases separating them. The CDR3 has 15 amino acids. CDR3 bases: TGCGCCAGCAGTCCCGAGGGTAGTCGATCCTACGAGCAGTACTTC. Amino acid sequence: CASSPEGSRSYEQYF.

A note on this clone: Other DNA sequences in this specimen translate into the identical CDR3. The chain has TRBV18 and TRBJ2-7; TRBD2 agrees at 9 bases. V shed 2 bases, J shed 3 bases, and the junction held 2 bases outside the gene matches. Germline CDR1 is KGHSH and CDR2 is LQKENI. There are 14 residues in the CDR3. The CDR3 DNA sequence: TGTGCCAGCTCACCAGATAGCGGGAGCTACGAGCAGTACTTC. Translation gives CASSPDSGSYEQYF.

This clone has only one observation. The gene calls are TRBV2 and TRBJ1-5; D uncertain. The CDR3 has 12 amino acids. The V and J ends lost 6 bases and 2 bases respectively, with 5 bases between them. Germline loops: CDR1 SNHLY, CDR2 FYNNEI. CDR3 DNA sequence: TGTGCCAGCAGGCCCGGCAATCAGCCCCAGCATTTT. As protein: CASRPGNQPQHF.

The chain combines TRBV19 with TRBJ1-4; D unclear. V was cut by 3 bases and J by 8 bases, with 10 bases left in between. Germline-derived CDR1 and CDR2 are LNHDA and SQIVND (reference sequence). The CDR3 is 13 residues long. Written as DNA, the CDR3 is TGTGCCAGTAGTATTTCAGCGAAGGAAAAACTGTTTTTT. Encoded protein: CASSISAKEKLFF.

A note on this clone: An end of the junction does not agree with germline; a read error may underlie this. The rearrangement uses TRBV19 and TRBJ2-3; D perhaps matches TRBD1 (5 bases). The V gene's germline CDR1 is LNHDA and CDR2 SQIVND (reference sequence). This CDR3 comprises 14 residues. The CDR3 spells CASSIGQGRDTQYF. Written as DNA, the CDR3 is TGTGCCAGTAGCATAGGGCAGGGTCGTGATACGCAGTATTTT.

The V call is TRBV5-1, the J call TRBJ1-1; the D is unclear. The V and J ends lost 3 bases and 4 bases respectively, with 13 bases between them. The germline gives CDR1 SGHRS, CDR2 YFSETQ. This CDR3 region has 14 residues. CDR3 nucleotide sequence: TGCGCCAGCAGCTCCCGCCCAGTTGGCACTGAAGCTTTCTTT. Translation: CASSSRPVGTEAFF. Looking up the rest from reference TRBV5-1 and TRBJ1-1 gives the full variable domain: KAGVTQTPRYLIKTRGQQVTLSCSPISGHRSVSWYQQTPGQGLQFLFEYFSETQRNKGNFPGRFSGRQFSNSRSEMNVSTLELGDSALYLCASSSRPVGTEAFFGQGTRLTVV.

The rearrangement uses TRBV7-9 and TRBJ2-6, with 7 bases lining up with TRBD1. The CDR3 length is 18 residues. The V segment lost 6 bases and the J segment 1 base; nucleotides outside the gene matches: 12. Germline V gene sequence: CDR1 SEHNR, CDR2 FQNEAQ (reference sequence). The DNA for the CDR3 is TGTGCCAGCAGGCCCCACAGGGGTAGATTTTCTGGGGCCAACGTCCTGACTTTC. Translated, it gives CASRPHRGRFSGANVLTF.

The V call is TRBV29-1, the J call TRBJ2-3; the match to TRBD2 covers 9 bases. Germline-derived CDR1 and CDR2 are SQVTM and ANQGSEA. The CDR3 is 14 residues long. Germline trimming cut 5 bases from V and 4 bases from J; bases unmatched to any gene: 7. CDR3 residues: CSVSRASGADTQYF. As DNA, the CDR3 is TGCAGCGTTTCCAGGGCTAGCGGGGCAGATACGCAGTATTTT.

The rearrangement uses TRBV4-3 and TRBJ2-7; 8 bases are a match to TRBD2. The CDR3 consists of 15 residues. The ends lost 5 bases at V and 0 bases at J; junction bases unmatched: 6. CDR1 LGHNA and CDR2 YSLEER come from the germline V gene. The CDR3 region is CASSYQRESSYEQYF. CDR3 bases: TGCGCCAGCAGCTACCAGCGGGAGAGCTCCTACGAGCAGTACTTC.

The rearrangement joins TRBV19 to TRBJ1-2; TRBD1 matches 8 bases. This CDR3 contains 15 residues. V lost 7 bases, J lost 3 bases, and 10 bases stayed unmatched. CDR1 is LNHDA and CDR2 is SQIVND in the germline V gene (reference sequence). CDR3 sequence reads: CASKVAGGFHYGYTF. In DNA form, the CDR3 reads TGTGCCAGTAAGGTAGCAGGGGGCTTCCACTATGGCTACACCTTC.

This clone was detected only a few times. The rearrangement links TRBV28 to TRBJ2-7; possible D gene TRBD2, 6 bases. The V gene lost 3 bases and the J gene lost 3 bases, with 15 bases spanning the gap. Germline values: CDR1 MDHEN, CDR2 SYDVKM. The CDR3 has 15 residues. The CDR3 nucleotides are TGTGCCAGCAGTTTCTCACTAGCCTTCCGCTACGAGCAGTACTTC. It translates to CASSFSLAFRYEQYF.

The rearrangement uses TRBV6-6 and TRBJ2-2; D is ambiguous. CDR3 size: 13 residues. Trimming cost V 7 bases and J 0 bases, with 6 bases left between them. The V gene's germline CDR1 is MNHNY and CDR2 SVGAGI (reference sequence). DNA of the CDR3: TGTGCCAGCAATCTGCCGAACACCGGGGAGCTGTTTTTT. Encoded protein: CASNLPNTGELFF.

The DNA of the CDR3 is TGTGCCAGCAGGGGGGCGGGATCGTACAATGAGCAGTTCTTC. This encodes CASRGAGSYNEQFF. V is TRBV6-1 and J is TRBJ2-1, with D perhaps being TRBD1 or TRBD2 (6 bases each). The CDR3 consists of 14 residues. Per germline, CDR1 MNHNS and CDR2 SASEGT. V was pared by 6 bases and J by 4 bases, with 13 bases between.

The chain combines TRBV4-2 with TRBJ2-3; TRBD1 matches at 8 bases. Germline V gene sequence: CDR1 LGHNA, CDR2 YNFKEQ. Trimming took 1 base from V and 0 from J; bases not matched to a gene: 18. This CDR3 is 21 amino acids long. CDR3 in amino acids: CASSQVGFGDRGPDSTDTQYF. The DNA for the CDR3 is TGTGCCAGCAGCCAAGTGGGATTTGGTGACAGGGGCCCGGATAGCACAGATACGCAGTATTTT.